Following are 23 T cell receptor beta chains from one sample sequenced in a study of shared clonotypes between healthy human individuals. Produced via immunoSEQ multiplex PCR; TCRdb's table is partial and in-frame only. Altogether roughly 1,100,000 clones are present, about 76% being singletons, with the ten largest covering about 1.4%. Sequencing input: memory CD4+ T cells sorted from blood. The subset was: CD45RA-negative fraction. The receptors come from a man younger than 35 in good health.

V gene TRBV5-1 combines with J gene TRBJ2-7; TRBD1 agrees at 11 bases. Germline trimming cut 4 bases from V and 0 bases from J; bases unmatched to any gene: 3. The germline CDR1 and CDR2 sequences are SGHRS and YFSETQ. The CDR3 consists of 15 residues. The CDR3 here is CASSEGTGGSYEQYF. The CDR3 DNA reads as TGCGCCAGCAGCGAAGGGACAGGGGGCTCCTACGAGCAGTACTTC.

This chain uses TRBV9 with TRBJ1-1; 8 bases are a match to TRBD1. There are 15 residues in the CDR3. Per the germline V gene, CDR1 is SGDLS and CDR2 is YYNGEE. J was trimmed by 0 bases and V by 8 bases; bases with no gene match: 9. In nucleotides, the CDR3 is TGTGCCAGTACCCCAGGGGGCAGCATGAACACTGAAGCTTTCTTT. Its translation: CASTPGGSMNTEAFF.

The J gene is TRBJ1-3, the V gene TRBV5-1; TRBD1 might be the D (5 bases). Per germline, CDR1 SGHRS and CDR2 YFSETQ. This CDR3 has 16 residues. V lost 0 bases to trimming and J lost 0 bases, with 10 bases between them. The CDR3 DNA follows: TGCGCCAGCAGCTTGGGAGGGGTTAACTCTGGAAACACCATATATTTT. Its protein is CASSLGGVNSGNTIYF. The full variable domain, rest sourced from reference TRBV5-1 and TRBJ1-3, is KAGVTQTPRYLIKTRGQQVTLSCSPISGHRSVSWYQQTPGQGLQFLFEYFSETQRNKGNFPGRFSGRQFSNSRSEMNVSTLELGDSALYLCASSLGGVNSGNTIYFGEGSWLTVV.

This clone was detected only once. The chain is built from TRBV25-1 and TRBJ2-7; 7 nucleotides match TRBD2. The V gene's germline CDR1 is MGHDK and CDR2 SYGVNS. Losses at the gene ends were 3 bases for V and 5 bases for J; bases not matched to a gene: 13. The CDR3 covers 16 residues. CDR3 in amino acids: CASSERWEGPLDEQYF. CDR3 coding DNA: TGTGCCAGCAGTGAGCGCTGGGAGGGGCCTCTAGACGAGCAGTACTTC.

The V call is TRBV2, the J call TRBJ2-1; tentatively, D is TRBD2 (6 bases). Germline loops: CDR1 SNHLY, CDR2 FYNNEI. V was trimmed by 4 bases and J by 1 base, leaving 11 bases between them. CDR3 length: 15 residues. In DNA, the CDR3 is TGTGCCAGCAGTGGTCCTAGCGCTTCCTACAATGAGCAGTTCTTC. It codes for CASSGPSASYNEQFF.

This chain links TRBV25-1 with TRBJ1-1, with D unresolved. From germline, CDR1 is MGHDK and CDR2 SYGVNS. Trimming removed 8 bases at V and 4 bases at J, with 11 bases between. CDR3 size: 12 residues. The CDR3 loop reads CASAQDLTEAFF. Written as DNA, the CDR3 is TGTGCCAGCGCTCAGGATCTCACTGAAGCTTTCTTT.

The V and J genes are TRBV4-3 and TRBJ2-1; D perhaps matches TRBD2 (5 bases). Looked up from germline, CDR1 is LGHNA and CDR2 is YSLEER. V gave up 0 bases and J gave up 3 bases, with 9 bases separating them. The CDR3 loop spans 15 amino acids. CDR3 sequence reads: CASSQDLASYNEQFF. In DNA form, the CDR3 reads TGCGCCAGCAGCCAAGATCTAGCCAGCTACAATGAGCAGTTCTTC.

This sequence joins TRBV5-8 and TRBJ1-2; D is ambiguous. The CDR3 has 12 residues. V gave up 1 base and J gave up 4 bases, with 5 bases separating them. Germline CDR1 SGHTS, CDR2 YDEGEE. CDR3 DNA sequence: TGTGCCAGCAGCTTGCGGAGCTATGGCTACACCTTC. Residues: CASSLRSYGYTF.

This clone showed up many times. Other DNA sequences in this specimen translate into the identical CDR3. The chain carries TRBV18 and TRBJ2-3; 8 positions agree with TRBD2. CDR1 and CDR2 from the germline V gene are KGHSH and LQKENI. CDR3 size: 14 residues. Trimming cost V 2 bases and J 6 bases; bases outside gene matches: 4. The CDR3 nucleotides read TGTGCCAGCTCACCAGCGGGGGGTCAGGATACGCAGTATTTT. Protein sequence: CASSPAGGQDTQYF.

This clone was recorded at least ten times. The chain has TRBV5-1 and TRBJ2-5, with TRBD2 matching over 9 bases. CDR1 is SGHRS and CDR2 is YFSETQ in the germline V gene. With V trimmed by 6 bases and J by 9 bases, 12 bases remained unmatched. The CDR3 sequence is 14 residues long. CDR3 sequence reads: CASTSGLAVGAQYF. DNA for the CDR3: TGCGCCAGCACCTCGGGACTAGCTGTAGGGGCCCAGTACTTC.

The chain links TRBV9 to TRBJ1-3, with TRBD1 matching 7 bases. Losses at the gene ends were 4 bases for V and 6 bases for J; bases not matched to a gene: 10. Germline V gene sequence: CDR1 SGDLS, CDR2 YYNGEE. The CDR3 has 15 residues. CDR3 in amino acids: CASSPQGSGVNTIYF. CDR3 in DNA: TGTGCCAGCAGCCCACAGGGGAGTGGGGTAAACACCATATATTTT.

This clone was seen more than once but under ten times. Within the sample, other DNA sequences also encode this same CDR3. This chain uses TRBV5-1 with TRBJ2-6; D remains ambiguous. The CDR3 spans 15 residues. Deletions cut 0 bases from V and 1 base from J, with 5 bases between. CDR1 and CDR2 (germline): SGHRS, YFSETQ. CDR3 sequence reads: CASSLEGSGANVLTF. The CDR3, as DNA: TGCGCCAGCAGCTTGGAGGGTTCTGGGGCCAACGTCCTGACTTTC. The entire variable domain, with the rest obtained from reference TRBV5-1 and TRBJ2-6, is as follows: KAGVTQTPRYLIKTRGQQVTLSCSPISGHRSVSWYQQTPGQGLQFLFEYFSETQRNKGNFPGRFSGRQFSNSRSEMNVSTLELGDSALYLCASSLEGSGANVLTFGAGSRLTVL.

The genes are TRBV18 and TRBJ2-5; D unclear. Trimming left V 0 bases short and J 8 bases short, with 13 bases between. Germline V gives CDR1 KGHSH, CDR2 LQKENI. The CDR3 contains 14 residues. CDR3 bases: TGTGCCAGCTCACCACCCGGCTGGTTGGGAACCCAGTACTTC. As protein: CASSPPGWLGTQYF.

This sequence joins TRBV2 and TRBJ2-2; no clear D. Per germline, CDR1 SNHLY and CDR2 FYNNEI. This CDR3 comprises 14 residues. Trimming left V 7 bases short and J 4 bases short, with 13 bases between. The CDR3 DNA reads TGTGCCAGCAAAAGGACGGAGTCCACCGGGGAGCTGTTTTTT. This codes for CASKRTESTGELFF. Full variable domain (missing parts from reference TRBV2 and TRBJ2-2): EPEVTQTPSHQVTQMGQEVILRCVPISNHLYFYWYRQILGQKVEFLVSFYNNEISEKSEIFDDQFSVERPDGSNFTLKIRSTKLEDSAMYFCASKRTESTGELFFGEGSRLTVL.

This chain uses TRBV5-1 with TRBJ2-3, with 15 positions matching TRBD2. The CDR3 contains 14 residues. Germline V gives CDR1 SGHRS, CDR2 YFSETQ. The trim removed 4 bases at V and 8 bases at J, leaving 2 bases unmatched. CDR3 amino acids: CASSMGLAGGTQYF. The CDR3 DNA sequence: TGCGCCAGCAGCATGGGACTAGCGGGGGGTACGCAGTATTTT.

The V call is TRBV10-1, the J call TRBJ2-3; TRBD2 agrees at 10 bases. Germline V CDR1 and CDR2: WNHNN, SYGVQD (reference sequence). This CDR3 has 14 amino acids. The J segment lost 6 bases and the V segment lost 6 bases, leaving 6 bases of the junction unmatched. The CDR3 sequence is CASRSGGAADTQYF. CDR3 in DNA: TGCGCCAGCAGGAGCGGGGGGGCCGCGGATACGCAGTATTTT.

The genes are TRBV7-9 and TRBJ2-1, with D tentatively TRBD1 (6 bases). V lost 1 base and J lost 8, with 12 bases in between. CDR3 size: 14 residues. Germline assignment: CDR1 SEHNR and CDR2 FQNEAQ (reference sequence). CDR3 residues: CASSLVGQGHEQFF. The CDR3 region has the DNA TGTGCCAGCAGCTTAGTAGGGCAGGGGCATGAGCAGTTCTTC.

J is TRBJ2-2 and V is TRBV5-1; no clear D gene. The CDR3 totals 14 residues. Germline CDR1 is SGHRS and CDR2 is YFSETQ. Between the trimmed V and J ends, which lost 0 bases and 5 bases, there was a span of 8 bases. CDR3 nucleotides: TGCGCCAGCAGCTTGGGAATGGGGACCGGGGAGCTGTTTTTT. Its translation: CASSLGMGTGELFF.

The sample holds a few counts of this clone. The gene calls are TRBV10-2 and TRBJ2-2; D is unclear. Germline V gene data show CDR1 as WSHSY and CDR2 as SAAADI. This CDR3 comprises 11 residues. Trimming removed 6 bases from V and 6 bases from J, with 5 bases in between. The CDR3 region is CASRTAGELFF. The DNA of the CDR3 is TGCGCCAGCAGGACGGCCGGGGAGCTGTTTTTT.

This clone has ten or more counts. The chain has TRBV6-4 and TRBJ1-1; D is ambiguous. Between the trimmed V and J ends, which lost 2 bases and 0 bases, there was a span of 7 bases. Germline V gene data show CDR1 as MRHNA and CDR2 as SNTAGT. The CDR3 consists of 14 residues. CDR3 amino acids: CASSDTDMNTEAFF. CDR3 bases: TGTGCCAGCAGTGACACTGATATGAACACTGAAGCTTTCTTT.

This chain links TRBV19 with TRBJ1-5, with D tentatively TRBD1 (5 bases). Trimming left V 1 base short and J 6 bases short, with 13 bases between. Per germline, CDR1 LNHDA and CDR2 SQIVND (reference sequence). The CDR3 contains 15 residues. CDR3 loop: CASSIGWDGRQPQHF. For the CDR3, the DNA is TGTGCCAGTAGTATAGGCTGGGACGGGCGTCAGCCCCAGCATTTT. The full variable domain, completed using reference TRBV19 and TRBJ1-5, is DGGITQSPKYLFRKEGQNVTLSCEQNLNHDAMYWYRQDPGQGLRLIYYSQIVNDFQKGDIAEGYSVSREKKESFPLTVTSAQKNPTAFYLCASSIGWDGRQPQHFGDGTRLSIL.

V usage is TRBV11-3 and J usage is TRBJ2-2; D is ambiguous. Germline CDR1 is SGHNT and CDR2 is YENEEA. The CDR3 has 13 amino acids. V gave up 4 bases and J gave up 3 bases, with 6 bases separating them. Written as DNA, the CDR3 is TGTGCCAGCAGCTCCTCCTACACCGGGGAGCTGTTTTTT. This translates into CASSSSYTGELFF.

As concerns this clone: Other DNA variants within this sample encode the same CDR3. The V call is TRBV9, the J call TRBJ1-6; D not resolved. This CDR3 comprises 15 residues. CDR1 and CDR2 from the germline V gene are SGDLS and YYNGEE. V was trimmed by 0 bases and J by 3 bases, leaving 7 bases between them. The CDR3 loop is CASSVGTDYNSPLHF. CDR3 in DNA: TGTGCCAGCAGCGTAGGGACGGACTATAATTCACCCCTCCACTTT.